Below, 5 T cell receptor beta chains from the same sample are listed, as sequenced in a study of T-cell reconstitution after alpha-beta-depleted transplantation in children. Preparing the TCRbeta library involved the use of unique molecular identifiers. TCRdb re-derived calls from the PCR reads in MiXCR, one entry per CDR3 protein. The sample lists 700,000 to 950,000 distinct CDR3 sequences, less than 20% occurring once. Sample: PBMCs, mostly from graft donor cells, taken 360 days after TCRalphabeta/CD19-depleted stem cell transplant. Source of these receptors: a male patient aged 10 to 17 who had a stem cell transplant for acute lymphoblastic leukemia, so the T cells may come from the graft donor.

This clonotype has only a few counts. The rearrangement joins TRBV29-1 to TRBJ2-2, with TRBD2 as a possible D gene (5 bases). Trimming cost V 5 bases and J 3 bases, with 13 bases left between them. Germline CDR1 is SQVTM and CDR2 is ANQGSEA. The CDR3 length is 14 residues. The CDR3 spells CSVREGRDTGELFF. The CDR3 nucleotides read TGCAGCGTTCGTGAGGGCCGAGACACCGGGGAGCTGTTTTTT.

This clonotype came up many times. This sequence joins TRBV4-2 and TRBJ2-1, with D possibly being TRBD1 or TRBD2 (5 bases each). Trimming took 5 bases from V and 2 from J, leaving 13 bases between them. The CDR3 runs 15 residues. Germline V lookup: CDR1 LGHNA, CDR2 YNFKEQ. CDR3 nucleotide sequence: TGTGCCAGCAGCTCCCGGGACGCCACCTACAATGAGCAGTTCTTC. Amino acid sequence: CASSSRDATYNEQFF.

Ten or more counts support this clonotype. The rearrangement uses TRBV2 and TRBJ2-5, with TRBD1 matching 9 bases. Germline assignment: CDR1 SNHLY and CDR2 FYNNEI. The CDR3 totals 13 residues. V shed 9 bases and J 4 bases; nucleotides not matched to a gene: 6. The CDR3 region is CARGDRERETQYF. In DNA form, the CDR3 reads TGTGCCAGAGGGGACAGGGAGCGAGAGACCCAGTACTTC.

A few counts support this clonotype. The chain recombines TRBV20-1 with TRBJ1-3; D is undetermined. CDR3 size: 13 residues. CDR1 DFQATT and CDR2 SNEGSKA come from the germline V gene (reference sequence). Trimming pared 4 bases from V and 2 bases from J, leaving 9 bases between. CDR3: CSATLVAGNTIYF. CDR3 DNA sequence: TGCAGTGCTACCCTGGTCGCTGGAAACACCATATATTTT.

This clonotype was seen many times. The J gene is TRBJ2-7, the V gene TRBV15; TRBD2 aligns across 10 bases. Germline values: CDR1 LNHNV, CDR2 YYDKDF (reference sequence). The CDR3 covers 17 residues. J was trimmed by 2 bases and V by 1 base; bases with no gene match: 8. The CDR3 loop is CATSRGILAGETYEQYF. Written as DNA, the CDR3 is TGTGCCACCAGCAGAGGGATTCTAGCGGGAGAAACCTACGAGCAGTACTTC.